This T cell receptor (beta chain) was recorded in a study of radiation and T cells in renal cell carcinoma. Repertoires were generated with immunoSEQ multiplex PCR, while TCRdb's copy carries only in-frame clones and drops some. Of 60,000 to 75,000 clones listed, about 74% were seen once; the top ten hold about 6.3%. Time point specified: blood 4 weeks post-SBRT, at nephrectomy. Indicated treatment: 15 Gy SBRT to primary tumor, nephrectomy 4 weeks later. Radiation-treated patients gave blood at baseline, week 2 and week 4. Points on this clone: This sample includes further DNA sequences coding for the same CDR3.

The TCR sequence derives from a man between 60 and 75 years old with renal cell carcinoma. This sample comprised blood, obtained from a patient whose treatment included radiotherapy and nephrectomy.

The CDR3 spells CASSLTSGGTDTQYF. CDR3 nucleotide sequence: TGCGCCAGCAGCCTGACGAGCGGAGGCACAGATACGCAGTATTTT. The chain employs TRBV5-1 and TRBJ2-3; possibly TRBD2 for D (5 bases). V lost 4 bases to trimming and J lost 1 base, with 13 bases between them. The CDR3 is made up of 15 amino acids. Germline values: CDR1 SGHRS, CDR2 YFSETQ.